This entry lists 28 T cell receptor beta chains sequenced from one sample in a study of blood T cell repertoires in COVID-19. Here immunoSEQ multiplex PCR was the method, and the copy in TCRdb shows in-frame clones only, minus some. The table records approximately 250,000 clones, 88% of them present only once. Sample: PBMCs or T cells enriched from blood (not recorded which). The receptors stem from a woman between 40 and 55 years old with acute COVID-19.

The gene calls are TRBV19 and TRBJ1-5; perhaps TRBD1 as D (6 bases). The V and J ends lost 0 bases and 2 bases respectively, with 8 bases between them. CDR3 length: 15 amino acids. Germline V lookup: CDR1 LNHDA, CDR2 SQIVND (reference sequence). CDR3 loop: CASSIDTGRNQPQHF. The CDR3 nucleotides read TGTGCCAGTAGTATAGATACAGGGCGCAATCAGCCCCAGCATTTT.

The chain employs TRBV14 and TRBJ1-1; no clear D gene. CDR1 and CDR2 from the germline V gene are SGHDN and FVKESK. There are 14 residues in the CDR3. The germline V and J ends were trimmed by 2 bases and 1 base, with 8 bases remaining between them. CDR3 region: CASSQLAGNTEAFF. As DNA, the CDR3 is TGTGCCAGCAGCCAACTTGCGGGGAACACTGAAGCTTTCTTT.

This clone was observed a few times. The genes are TRBV5-1 and TRBJ1-6; D is unclear. Trimming stripped 2 bases from V and 9 bases from J, with 9 bases between. The CDR3 contains 13 residues. Per germline, CDR1 SGHRS and CDR2 YFSETQ. The CDR3, as DNA: TGCGCCAGCAGCTTCCAGGTTGGTTCACCCCTCCACTTT. Protein sequence: CASSFQVGSPLHF.

V usage is TRBV5-5 and J usage is TRBJ2-7; D possibly corresponds to TRBD1 (7 bases). Trimming took 10 bases from V and 5 from J, leaving 25 bases between them. Per the germline V gene, CDR1 is SGHKS and CDR2 is YYEKEE (reference sequence). The CDR3 loop spans 15 amino acids. The DNA of the CDR3 is TGTGCCTCCAGGGGGGCCGGGGAGAGATTGCACGAGCAGTACTTC. As protein: CASRGAGERLHEQYF. The full variable domain, in which reference TRBV5-5 and TRBJ2-7 provide the parts outside the CDR3, is DAGVTQSPTHLIKTRGQQVTLRCSPISGHKSVSWYQQVLGQGPQFIFQYYEKEERGRGNFPDRFSARQFPNYSSELNVNALLLGDSALYLCASRGAGERLHEQYFGPGTRLTVT.

This clone was seen more than once but under ten times. This rearrangement joins TRBV12-3 or TRBV12-4 to TRBJ1-5, with 7 nucleotides matching TRBD1. J was trimmed by 3 bases and V by 7 bases; bases with no gene match: 3. CDR3 length: 13 residues. The CDR3 reads CASKQGFNQPQHF. CDR3 nucleotide sequence: TGTGCCAGCAAACAGGGGTTCAATCAGCCCCAGCATTTT.

This clone has only a few counts. CDR3 sequence (DNA): TGTGCCAGCAGCGGTACGGGGGGCAGTCGGGGAGATACGCAGTATTTT. Protein product: CASSGTGGSRGDTQYF. This sequence joins TRBV7-8 and TRBJ2-3, with D tentatively TRBD2 (7 bases). This CDR3 comprises 16 residues. Trimming cost V 5 bases and J 5 bases, with 20 bases left between them. Looked up from germline, CDR1 is SGHVS and CDR2 is FQNEAQ.

The V and J genes are TRBV4-1 and TRBJ1-5; D unresolved. The CDR3 runs 15 residues. The ends were cut back, 0 bases at V and 6 bases at J, with 12 bases in the middle. The germline V gene encodes CDR1 MGHRA and CDR2 YSYEKL. CDR3 protein: CASSQDLGVGQPQHF. The CDR3, as DNA: TGCGCCAGCAGCCAAGATCTCGGGGTCGGTCAGCCCCAGCATTTT.

V usage is TRBV5-1 and J usage is TRBJ2-5, with D possibly TRBD2 on 6 matching bases. V was shortened by 7 bases and J by 4 bases, with 14 bases between the two germline ends. CDR1 is SGHRS, CDR2 YFSETQ, per germline. The CDR3 consists of 13 residues. CDR3: CASGWTTRETQYF. The CDR3 region has the DNA TGCGCCAGCGGTTGGACTACCAGAGAGACCCAGTACTTC.

This clone was detected once. The junction departs from germline at one end; a sequencing error may be responsible. The rearrangement links TRBV2 to TRBJ1-2; D is unresolved. Germline loops: CDR1 SNHLY, CDR2 FYNNEI. The CDR3 has 11 amino acids. The CDR3 DNA is TGTGCCAGCAGTGATCTGGAGGCCTCGGATTTC. This encodes CASSDLEASDF.

V usage is TRBV2 and J usage is TRBJ2-2, with 10 positions matching TRBD1. The CDR3 covers 15 residues. Germline CDR1 is SNHLY and CDR2 is FYNNEI. V lost 4 bases to trimming and J lost 6 bases; unmatched junction nucleotides: 5. CDR3 DNA: TGTGCCAGCAGTGGGGGACAGGGGATGTCCGGGGAGCTGTTTTTT. Its translation is CASSGGQGMSGELFF.

In this sample, this clone turned up once. The chain carries TRBV27 and TRBJ2-2; D unclear. This CDR3 is 12 amino acids long. Trimming removed 6 bases from V and 5 bases from J, with 7 bases in between. Germline lookup yields CDR1 MNHEY and CDR2 SMNVEV (reference sequence). CDR3 sequence (DNA): TGTGCCAGCAGACTACTTACCGGGGAGCTGTTTTTT. It is translated as CASRLLTGELFF.

V is TRBV7-2 and J is TRBJ1-5, with a tentative D call TRBD1 (6 bases). The CDR3 runs 17 residues. Germline V lookup: CDR1 SGHTA, CDR2 FQGNSA. V was cut by 5 bases and J by 3 bases, with 20 bases left in between. The CDR3 region has the DNA TGTGCCAGCAGCCCCTTCCGGGGACACGATATCAATCAGCCCCAGCATTTT. Its translation: CASSPFRGHDINQPQHF.

The genes are TRBV10-3 and TRBJ1-3; D remains unclear. Trimming removed 10 bases from V and 5 bases from J, with 9 bases in between. This CDR3 spans 11 amino acids. Germline lookup yields CDR1 ENHRY and CDR2 SYGVKD. CDR3 in amino acids: CATGSRNTIYF. In nucleotides, the CDR3 is TGTGCCACCGGGTCGAGAAACACCATATATTTT.

This chain uses TRBV4-3 with TRBJ1-1; 8 positions agree with TRBD1. J gave up 0 bases and V 1 base, and 10 bases lay outside the gene matches. The CDR3 loop spans 18 amino acids. Germline V gene data show CDR1 as LGHNA and CDR2 as YSLEER. The CDR3 DNA reads TGCGCCAGCAGCCAAGCTTCGGCAGGGGGCACCATGAACACTGAAGCTTTCTTT. This gives the protein CASSQASAGGTMNTEAFF.

V is TRBV7-2 and J is TRBJ2-7, with TRBD2 matching 12 bases. There are 16 residues in the CDR3. V dropped 5 bases and J dropped 3; count of bases not matched to a gene: 8. CDR1 SGHTA and CDR2 FQGNSA come from the germline V gene. The CDR3 DNA reads as TGTGCCAGCAGCGCCTGGACTAGCGGGGACGGCTACGAGCAGTACTTC. Protein product: CASSAWTSGDGYEQYF.

The rearrangement uses TRBV19 and TRBJ1-1; TRBD1 is a possible D gene (6 bases). This CDR3 spans 13 amino acids. Per germline, CDR1 LNHDA and CDR2 SQIVND (reference sequence). V was trimmed by 8 bases and J by 1 base, leaving 11 bases between them. The CDR3 protein is CASWTAGNTEAFF. The CDR3 DNA reads TGTGCCAGTTGGACAGCAGGGAACACTGAAGCTTTCTTT.

The chain uses TRBV6-5 and TRBJ2-7, with a possible D match to TRBD1 (6 bases). CDR1 MNHEY and CDR2 SVGAGI come from the germline V gene. The germline V and J ends were trimmed by 5 bases and 0 bases, with 14 bases remaining between them. This CDR3 is built from 15 residues. Written as DNA, the CDR3 is TGTGCCAGCAGTCTACGGACAGTATCCTCCTACGAGCAGTACTTC. This encodes CASSLRTVSSYEQYF.

V and J are TRBV5-4 and TRBJ1-4; TRBD1 agrees at 9 bases. After removal of 4 bases from V and 5 bases from J, the junction contained 6 bases not matched to a gene. CDR3 length equals 15 residues. CDR1 is SGHNT and CDR2 is YYREEE in the germline V gene (reference sequence). Written as DNA, the CDR3 is TGTGCCAGCAGCCCACAGACAGGGGGAAATGAAAAACTGTTTTTT. Amino acid sequence: CASSPQTGGNEKLFF.

This chain uses TRBV29-1 with TRBJ1-1; no firm D call. The CDR3 sequence is 12 residues long. Looked up from germline, CDR1 is SQVTM and CDR2 is ANQGSEA. Trimming removed 5 bases at V and 0 bases at J, with 7 bases between. In DNA form, the CDR3 reads TGCAGCGTTTTGACATTGAACACTGAAGCTTTCTTT. The encoded protein is CSVLTLNTEAFF. The full variable domain, in which reference TRBV29-1 and TRBJ1-1 provide the parts outside the CDR3, is SAVISQKPSRDICQRGTSLTIQCQVDSQVTMMFWYRQQPGQSLTLIATANQGSEATYESGFVIDKFPISRPNLTFSTLTVSNMSPEDSSIYLCSVLTLNTEAFFGQGTRLTVV.

The chain carries TRBV29-1 and TRBJ2-1; 7 bases align to TRBD1. The CDR3 consists of 14 residues. Germline V gene data show CDR1 as SQVTM and CDR2 as ANQGSEA. The V gene end was trimmed by 1 base and the J gene end by 3 bases; junction bases not matched to a gene: 3. The CDR3 loop reads CSVEVQGFYNEQFF. The CDR3 DNA reads as TGCAGCGTTGAAGTACAGGGGTTCTACAATGAGCAGTTCTTC.

This rearrangement joins TRBV5-4 to TRBJ2-7; TRBD1 matches 7 bases. CDR3 length: 14 amino acids. Germline V gene sequence: CDR1 SGHNT, CDR2 YYREEE (reference sequence). The V and J ends lost 3 bases and 6 bases, in that order; junction bases with no gene match: 9. DNA of the CDR3: TGTGCCAGCAGCTCATGGAAGGGGGCAAGCGAGCAGTACTTC. Translated, it gives CASSSWKGASEQYF.

The chain uses TRBV9 and TRBJ2-2; 8 nucleotides match TRBD1. The CDR3 sequence is 15 residues long. Germline CDR1 reads SGDLS; CDR2 reads YYNGEE. V shed 4 bases and J 7 bases; nucleotides not matched to a gene: 9. DNA for the CDR3: TGTGCCAGCAGCCCAGCGGCCGACAGGGGCGGGGAGCTGTTTTTT. It encodes CASSPAADRGGELFF.

V and J are TRBV29-1 and TRBJ2-1, with a possible D match to TRBD2 (7 bases). With 8 bases removed from V and 2 bases from J, the gap between germline ends came to 13 bases. CDR1 is SQVTM and CDR2 is ANQGSEA in the germline V gene. The CDR3 sequence is 13 residues long. The CDR3, as DNA: TGCAGCCAGGAGGGGGGGCCCTACAATGAGCAGTTCTTC. It translates to CSQEGGPYNEQFF.

This clone was seen once. The chain is built from TRBV14 and TRBJ2-1; no definite D call. V lost 2 bases to trimming and J lost 9 bases, with 14 bases between them. Germline CDR1 reads SGHDN; CDR2 reads FVKESK. CDR3 length: 14 amino acids. CDR3 DNA: TGTGCCAGCAGCCAATACGCAGGTGTGGGTGAGCAGTTCTTC. This translates into CASSQYAGVGEQFF. The full variable domain, with the rest looked up from reference TRBV14 and TRBJ2-1, is EAGVTQFPSHSVIEKGQTVTLRCDPISGHDNLYWYRRVMGKEIKFLLHFVKESKQDESGMPNNRFLAERTGGTYSTLKVQPAELEDSGVYFCASSQYAGVGEQFFGPGTRLTVL.

V gene TRBV30 combines with J gene TRBJ1-1, with D perhaps matching TRBD1 (5 bases). CDR3 length: 13 residues. Germline loops: CDR1 GTSNPN, CDR2 SVGIG (reference sequence). Trimming took 4 bases from V and 0 from J, leaving 9 bases between them. DNA for the CDR3: TGTGCCTGGATCTGGACAATGAACACTGAAGCTTTCTTT. It encodes CAWIWTMNTEAFF. The variable domain in full, completed from reference TRBV30 and TRBJ1-1, reads SQTIHQWPATLVQPVGSPLSLECTVEGTSNPNLYWYRQAAGRGLQLLFYSVGIGQISSEVPQNLSASRPQDRQFILSSKKLLLSDSGFYLCAWIWTMNTEAFFGQGTRLTVV.

This clone occurred once. One junction end does not reproduce the germline sequence, and a read error may be involved. The chain uses TRBV5-1 and TRBJ1-3; TRBD1 matches at 9 bases. In germline, CDR1 is SGHRS, CDR2 YFSETQ. CDR3 length equals 14 residues. The chain's CDR3 is CVSSLGQGGNTIYF. CDR3 bases: TGCGTCAGCAGCTTGGGACAGGGTGGAAACACCATATATTTT. Combining the CDR3 with reference TRBV5-1 and TRBJ1-3 gives the whole variable domain KAGVTQTPRYLIKTRGQQVTLSCSPISGHRSVSWYQQTPGQGLQFLFEYFSETQRNKGNFPGRFSGRQFSNSRSEMNVSTLELGDSALYLCVSSLGQGGNTIYFGEGSWLTVV.

This clone was counted between two and nine times. V and J are TRBV30 and TRBJ1-4; 11 positions match TRBD1. The CDR3 consists of 16 residues. The V segment lost 2 bases and the J segment 7 bases; nucleotides outside the gene matches: 9. Germline V gene lookup returns CDR1 GTSNPN and CDR2 SVGIG (reference sequence). The CDR3 loop reads CAWSTGQGADSEKLFF. In nucleotides, the CDR3 is TGTGCCTGGAGTACTGGACAGGGGGCGGACAGTGAAAAACTGTTTTTT. The variable domain in full, completed from reference TRBV30 and TRBJ1-4, reads SQTIHQWPATLVQPVGSPLSLECTVEGTSNPNLYWYRQAAGRGLQLLFYSVGIGQISSEVPQNLSASRPQDRQFILSSKKLLLSDSGFYLCAWSTGQGADSEKLFFGSGTQLSVL.

The chain combines TRBV6-6 with TRBJ1-5; 8 positions agree with TRBD1. CDR3 length equals 16 residues. Unmatched junction bases numbered 6, after V lost 4 bases and J lost 1 base. Germline CDR1 MNHNY, CDR2 SVGAGI (reference sequence). The CDR3 nucleotides read TGTGCCAGCAGTTGGGGGACAGGCCTAAGCAATCAGCCCCAGCATTTT. Its translation: CASSWGTGLSNQPQHF.